These T cell receptor beta chains were read from a single sample in a study of blood T cell repertoires in COVID-19. TCRdb keeps only in-frame clones here, not all; method: immunoSEQ multiplex PCR. The sample shows over 120,000 clones, 76% of them seen only once. The source material was peripheral blood. These receptors all come from an elderly woman with active or convalescent COVID-19. The CDR3 runs from the conserved cysteine through the conserved F or W. The D gene is left open where the match is weak. Size is stated for part of the rows, as once, few or many counts, or as a class when the clone is expanded.

j_call clone_size v_call d_call cdr3_aa cdr3_nt
TRBJ2-7 few TRBV10-1 TRBD1 CASSGGQGAYEQYF TGCGCCAGCAGTGGAGGACAGGGGGCATACGAGCAGTACTTC
TRBJ2-6 NA TRBV9 TRBD2 CASSDRLAGGPGANVLTF TGTGCCAGCAGCGATCGACTAGCGGGGGGGCCTGGGGCCAACGTCCTGACTTTC
TRBJ1-1 NA TRBV3-1/TRBV3-2 NA CASSLSQGFVKAFF TGTGCCAGCAGCCTCAGCCAGGGGTTCGTCAAAGCTTTCTTT
TRBJ2-1 NA TRBV25-1 NA CASKGEYNEQFF TGTGCCAGCAAAGGAGAATACAATGAGCAGTTCTTC
TRBJ2-2 once TRBV7-3 TRBD2 CASSLTRGDTGELFF TGTGCCAGCAGCTTAACCCGGGGGGACACCGGGGAGCTGTTTTTT
TRBJ1-2 few TRBV14 NA CASSQVVAGVNGYTF TGTGCCAGCAGCCAAGTGGTGGCCGGGGTAAATGGCTACACCTTC
TRBJ1-2 NA TRBV9 TRBD1 CASSVSRDSLGGYTF TGTGCCAGCAGCGTATCCCGGGACAGCCTTGGAGGCTACACCTTC
TRBJ2-3 NA TRBV6-5 NA CASRGRVWTDTQYF TGTGCCAGCAGGGGCAGGGTTTGGACAGATACGCAGTATTTT
TRBJ2-5 once TRBV15 NA CATSRDPGQETQYF TGTGCCACCAGCAGAGATCCGGGACAAGAGACCCAGTACTTC
TRBJ1-2 NA TRBV29-1 NA CSVAWGGRGYTF TGCAGCGTTGCGTGGGGGGGAAGGGGCTACACCTTC
TRBJ1-5 once TRBV6-5 TRBD1 CASRPQGEGQPQHF TGTGCCAGCAGACCCCAGGGGGAAGGACAGCCCCAGCATTTT
TRBJ2-5 NA TRBV6-5 TRBD1 CASSSQRTGQETQYF TGTGCCAGCAGCTCTCAGAGGACAGGCCAAGAGACCCAGTACTTC
TRBJ2-2 NA TRBV5-1 NA CASSPEAAGELFF TGCGCCAGCAGCCCAGAGGCCGCCGGGGAGCTGTTTTTT
TRBJ2-7 NA TRBV19 TRBD2 CASSNPSGGFSYEQYF TGTGCCAGTAGTAACCCAAGCGGGGGCTTCTCCTACGAGCAGTACTTC
TRBJ1-3 NA TRBV4-1 NA CASSQDFSPNRLSGNTIYF TGCGCCAGCAGCCAAGATTTCAGCCCAAACCGACTCTCTGGAAACACCATATATTTT
TRBJ2-7 NA TRBV2 TRBD1 CASSEQVRGQREQYF TGTGCCAGCAGTGAACAGGTCAGGGGGCAAAGAGAGCAGTACTTC
TRBJ2-3 NA TRBV5-1 NA CASSRGSPVTDTQYF TGCGCCAGCAGCAGGGGGTCACCCGTGACAGATACGCAGTATTTT
TRBJ1-1 NA TRBV2 TRBD1 CASRDRMNTEAFF TGTGCCAGCAGGGACAGGATGAACACTGAAGCTTTCTTT
TRBJ1-1 NA TRBV6-2/TRBV6-3 NA CASSSGLGQGGTEAFF TGTGCCAGCAGTTCAGGGTTAGGGCAAGGGGGAACTGAAGCTTTCTTT
TRBJ1-5 NA TRBV2 NA CASTIQIISNQPQHF TGTGCCAGTACGATACAGATAATAAGCAATCAGCCCCAGCATTTT
TRBJ1-1 NA TRBV5-1 TRBD1 CASSLGYGQGAVSRRAFF TGCGCCAGCAGCCTGGGGTATGGACAGGGGGCTGTCTCGCGTCGAGCTTTCTTT
TRBJ2-3 NA TRBV5-4 TRBD2 CASSLGAGVTDTQYF TGTGCCAGCAGCTTGGGAGCGGGAGTCACAGATACGCAGTATTTT
TRBJ2-7 NA TRBV7-2 TRBD2 CASSLGSGSSYEQYF TGTGCCAGCAGCTTAGGTAGCGGGAGCTCCTACGAGCAGTACTTC
TRBJ2-5 NA TRBV4-3 TRBD2 CASSPTASGGAEGETQYF TGCGCCAGCAGCCCGACAGCGAGCGGGGGGGCCGAAGGAGAGACCCAGTACTTC
TRBJ1-2 NA TRBV12-3/TRBV12-4 TRBD1 CASSLMTGIGYTF TGTGCCAGCAGTTTAATGACAGGGATTGGCTACACCTTC
TRBJ2-1 NA TRBV11-3 TRBD2 CASSLVPSGVQFF TGTGCCAGCAGCTTAGTGCCTAGCGGGGTGCAGTTCTTC
TRBJ2-3 NA TRBV5-1 TRBD1 CASSLEGAGTDTQYF TGCGCCAGCAGCTTGGAGGGGGCGGGCACAGATACGCAGTATTTT
TRBJ1-2 NA TRBV3-1/TRBV3-2 NA CASSSKMIEGEDYGYTF TGTGCCAGCAGCTCCAAGATGATAGAGGGGGAAGACTATGGCTACACCTTC
TRBJ1-1 few TRBV21-1 NA CASSSCLTEAFF TGTGCCAGCAGCAGCTGCCTAACTGAAGCTTTCTTT
TRBJ1-4 few TRBV30 NA CAWSRQSRSEKLFF TGTGCCTGGAGCAGACAGTCCCGATCTGAAAAACTGTTTTTT
TRBJ1-2 NA TRBV6-6 NA CASSYSQGGYTF TGTGCCAGCAGTTACTCTCAGGGAGGCTACACCTTC
TRBJ2-7 NA TRBV5-1 TRBD1 CASKPDRVFNEQYF TGCGCCAGTAAACCCGACAGGGTCTTTAACGAGCAGTACTTC
TRBJ2-3 once TRBV7-2 TRBD2 CASSLVVQRGGQGTQYF TGTGCCAGCAGCTTAGTCGTACAGCGGGGGGGCCAGGGTACGCAGTATTTT
TRBJ2-5 NA TRBV9 TRBD2 CASSPVPPSGGTGETQYF TGTGCCAGCAGCCCCGTCCCCCCTAGCGGGGGGACGGGGGAGACCCAGTACTTC